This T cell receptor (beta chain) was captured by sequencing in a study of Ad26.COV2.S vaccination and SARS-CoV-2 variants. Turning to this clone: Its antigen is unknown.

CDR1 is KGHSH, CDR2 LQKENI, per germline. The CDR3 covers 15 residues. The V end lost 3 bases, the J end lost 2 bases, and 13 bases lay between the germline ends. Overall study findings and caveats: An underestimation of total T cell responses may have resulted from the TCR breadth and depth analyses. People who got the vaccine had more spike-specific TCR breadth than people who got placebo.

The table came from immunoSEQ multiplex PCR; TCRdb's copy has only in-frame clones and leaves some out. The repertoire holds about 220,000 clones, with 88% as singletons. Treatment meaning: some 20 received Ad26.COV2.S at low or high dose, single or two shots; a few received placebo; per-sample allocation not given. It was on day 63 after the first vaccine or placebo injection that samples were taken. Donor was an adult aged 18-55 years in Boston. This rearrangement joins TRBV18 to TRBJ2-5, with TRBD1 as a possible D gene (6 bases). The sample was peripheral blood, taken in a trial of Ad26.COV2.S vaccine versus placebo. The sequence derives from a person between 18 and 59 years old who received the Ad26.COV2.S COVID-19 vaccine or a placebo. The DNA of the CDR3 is TGTGCCAGCTCACCCCCACAGGGAGTACAAGAGACCCAGTACTTC. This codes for CASSPPQGVQETQYF.